This TCR beta chain was identified in a study of identical twins. TCRdb itself ran the 5' RACE reads through MiXCR, one entry per CDR3 protein. The table includes about 530,000 distinct CDR3 sequences, around 15% detected once. The CDR3 spans 14 residues. Germline V lookup: CDR1 SNHLY, CDR2 FYNNEI. The J segment lost 0 bases and the V segment lost 10 bases, leaving 8 bases of the junction unmatched. As concerns this clonotype: What it binds is unknown.

Study outcomes and limitations: For monozygotic twins, models underestimated out-of-frame TCR alpha sharing. It was cross-sectional statistical analysis, not following the same donors, that the conclusions relied on. Zero-insertion results could be subject to partial confounding by invariant MAIT and iNKT cells.

The same data also went into a second study, on yellow fever vaccine responses in identical twins.

Sample: CD4+ T cells sorted from blood. This clonotype was obtained from a young woman in good health. This rearrangement joins TRBV2 to TRBJ2-7; 8 bases are shared with TRBD1. The chain's CDR3 is CATQDRDRSYEQYV. The CDR3 nucleotides are TGTGCCACCCAGGACAGGGATCGCTCCTACGAGCAGTACGTC.